These 15 T cell receptor beta chains share one sample of origin, sequenced in a study of cytomegalovirus exposure and HLA in healthy donors. The PCR was carried out with 60 Vbeta primers and 13 Jbeta primers. This table comes from immunoSEQ multiplex PCR, and its TCRdb copy is limited to in-frame clones, with some not included. The sample lists approximately 180,000 clones; approximately 86% were seen once. The sample consisted of PBMCs. These receptor sequences come from a woman aged 18-29 years in good health and CMV-seronegative.

The rearrangement links TRBV2 to TRBJ2-5, with TRBD2 identical over 7 bases. There are 15 residues in the CDR3. Looked up from germline, CDR1 is SNHLY and CDR2 is FYNNEI. J lost 5 bases, V lost 5 bases, and 11 bases had no gene match. The CDR3 DNA reads TGTGCCAGCAGTCCCTTGCCGCGGGGGTTGGAGACCCAGTACTTC. Its translation is CASSPLPRGLETQYF.

The chain carries TRBV6-4 and TRBJ2-1; the match to TRBD2 covers 7 bases. The CDR3 runs 16 residues. Germline CDR1 MRHNA, CDR2 SNTAGT. Germline trimming cut 3 bases from V and 4 bases from J; bases unmatched to any gene: 9. CDR3: CASSEEGLAVYNEQFF. The CDR3 DNA is TGTGCCAGCAGTGAAGAGGGGCTAGCGGTATACAATGAGCAGTTCTTC.

V usage is TRBV6-5 and J usage is TRBJ2-1, with a possible D match to TRBD2 (5 bases). V gave up 5 bases and J gave up 2 bases, with 13 bases separating them. CDR3 length: 15 amino acids. In germline, CDR1 is MNHEY, CDR2 SVGAGI. The CDR3 nucleotides are TGTGCCAGCAGTGCCGATATCGGGGCCTACAATGAGCAGTTCTTC. Residues: CASSADIGAYNEQFF.

This clone was seen only once. The chain combines TRBV27 with TRBJ2-7; D is perhaps TRBD1 (6 bases). Trimming shortened V by 5 bases and J by 1 base, and 18 bases separated the two germline ends. The CDR3 has 16 amino acids. From germline, CDR1 is MNHEY and CDR2 SMNVEV (reference sequence). CDR3 residues: CASSPGPGHVSYEQYF. The CDR3 region has the DNA TGTGCCAGCAGTCCAGGCCCGGGACACGTATCCTACGAGCAGTACTTC.

This rearrangement joins TRBV30 to TRBJ1-4; D may be TRBD1 (5 bases). The CDR3 loop spans 14 amino acids. From germline, CDR1 is GTSNPN and CDR2 SVGIG (reference sequence). Trimming removed 0 bases from V and 7 bases from J, with 12 bases in between. The DNA of the CDR3 is TGTGCCTGGAGTGTTCCCCGACAGAGTGAAAAACTGTTTTTT. Translation gives CAWSVPRQSEKLFF.

This sequence joins TRBV6-6 and TRBJ2-7; TRBD2 agrees at 11 bases. This CDR3 has 14 amino acids. Germline values: CDR1 MNHNY, CDR2 SVGAGI (reference sequence). V shed 6 bases, J shed 4 bases, and the junction held 5 bases outside the gene matches. The CDR3 is CASSQWTSGYEQYF. Written as DNA, the CDR3 is TGTGCCAGCAGCCAGTGGACTAGCGGGTACGAGCAGTACTTC.

The chain joins TRBV5-4 to TRBJ2-3, with D possibly being TRBD1 (5 bases). The CDR3 runs 15 residues. V lost 0 bases, J lost 3 bases, and 11 bases lay in between. Per germline, CDR1 SGHNT and CDR2 YYREEE (reference sequence). The chain's CDR3 is CASSLEGARTDTQYF. CDR3 nucleotides: TGTGCCAGCAGCTTGGAAGGGGCGCGGACAGATACGCAGTATTTT. The full variable domain, completed using reference TRBV5-4 and TRBJ2-3, is ETGVTQSPTHLIKTRGQQVTLRCSSQSGHNTVSWYQQALGQGPQFIFQYYREEENGRGNFPPRFSGLQFPNYSSELNVNALELDDSALYLCASSLEGARTDTQYFGPGTRLTVL.

The chain joins TRBV6-1 to TRBJ1-6; 8 bases agree with TRBD1. The CDR3 extends over 13 amino acids. V lost 8 bases and J lost 6; bases outside the gene matches: 3. Per germline, CDR1 MNHNS and CDR2 SASEGT. The CDR3 region is CASRTGSNSPLHF. The CDR3, as DNA: TGTGCCAGCCGGACAGGGTCTAATTCACCCCTCCACTTT.

This sequence joins TRBV7-2 and TRBJ1-4; TRBD1 is a possible D gene (6 bases). Trimming took 8 bases from V and 3 from J, leaving 10 bases between them. The CDR3 runs to 13 residues. Germline V gene lookup returns CDR1 SGHTA and CDR2 FQGNSA. The CDR3 here is CASGGQPNEKLFF. The CDR3, as DNA: TGTGCCAGCGGCGGACAGCCTAATGAAAAACTGTTTTTT.

The rearrangement joins TRBV9 to TRBJ2-1; TRBD2 matches 10 bases. V shed 0 bases, J shed 8 bases, and the junction held 5 bases outside the gene matches. Germline CDR1 SGDLS, CDR2 YYNGEE. This CDR3 has 15 residues. The CDR3 reads CASSVAGLASDEQFF. CDR3 nucleotides: TGTGCCAGCAGCGTAGCGGGACTAGCGAGCGATGAGCAGTTCTTC.

V gene TRBV30 combines with J gene TRBJ2-7, with 7 bases lining up with TRBD2. Germline loops: CDR1 GTSNPN, CDR2 SVGIG (reference sequence). This CDR3 contains 12 residues. V dropped 4 bases and J dropped 3; count of bases not matched to a gene: 3. CDR3 region: CAWTSGRYEQYF. DNA for the CDR3: TGTGCCTGGACTAGCGGTCGCTACGAGCAGTACTTC.

The V and J genes are TRBV11-3 and TRBJ2-2, with D possibly being TRBD1 (6 bases). The CDR3 totals 15 residues. Trimming removed 1 base at V and 6 bases at J, with 12 bases between. The germline CDR1 and CDR2 sequences are SGHNT and YENEEA. The CDR3 nucleotides read TGTGCCAGCAGCTTAGGGCAGGGGAAGGCCGGGGAGCTGTTTTTT. Its translation is CASSLGQGKAGELFF.

The chain links TRBV5-6 to TRBJ2-7, with D unresolved. The CDR3 is 9 residues long. Trimming cost V 6 bases and J 5 bases, with 3 bases left between them. Germline V CDR1 and CDR2: SGHDT, YYEEEE. The CDR3 sequence: CASTDEQYF. The CDR3 bases are TGTGCCAGCACTGACGAGCAGTACTTC.

The V call is TRBV19, the J call TRBJ1-5; no clear D gene. This CDR3 contains 15 residues. Germline V gene data show CDR1 as LNHDA and CDR2 as SQIVND (reference sequence). Trimming removed 6 bases from V and 2 bases from J, with 14 bases in between. The CDR3 sequence is CASSQLGSRNQPQHF. The DNA of the CDR3 is TGTGCCAGTAGCCAACTCGGGTCACGCAATCAGCCCCAGCATTTT.

This chain uses TRBV6-5 with TRBJ2-1; perhaps TRBD2 as D (5 bases). Germline V gene sequence: CDR1 MNHEY, CDR2 SVGAGI. Trimming cost V 7 bases and J 1 base, with 14 bases left between them. This CDR3 spans 15 amino acids. CDR3 region: CASILTRGSYNEQFF. CDR3 nucleotide sequence: TGTGCCAGCATACTCACACGGGGATCCTACAATGAGCAGTTCTTC.